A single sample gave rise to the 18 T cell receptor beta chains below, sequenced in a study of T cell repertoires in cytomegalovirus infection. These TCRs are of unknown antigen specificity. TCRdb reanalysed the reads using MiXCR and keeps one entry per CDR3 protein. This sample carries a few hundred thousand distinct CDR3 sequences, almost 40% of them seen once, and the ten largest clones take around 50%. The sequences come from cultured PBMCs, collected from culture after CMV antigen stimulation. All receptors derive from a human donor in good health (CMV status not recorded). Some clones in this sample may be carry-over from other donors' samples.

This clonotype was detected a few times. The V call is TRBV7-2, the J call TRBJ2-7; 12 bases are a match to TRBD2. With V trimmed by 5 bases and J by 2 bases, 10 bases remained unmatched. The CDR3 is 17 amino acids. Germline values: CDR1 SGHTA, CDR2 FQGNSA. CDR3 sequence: CASSPGLAGTLAYEQYF. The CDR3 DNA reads TGTGCCAGCAGCCCTGGACTAGCGGGAACGCTTGCCTACGAGCAGTACTTC.

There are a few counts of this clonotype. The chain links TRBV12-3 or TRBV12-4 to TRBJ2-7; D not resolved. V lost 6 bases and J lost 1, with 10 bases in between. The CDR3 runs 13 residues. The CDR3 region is CASSHLWSYEQYF. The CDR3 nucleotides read TGTGCCAGCAGCCACCTATGGTCCTACGAGCAGTACTTC.

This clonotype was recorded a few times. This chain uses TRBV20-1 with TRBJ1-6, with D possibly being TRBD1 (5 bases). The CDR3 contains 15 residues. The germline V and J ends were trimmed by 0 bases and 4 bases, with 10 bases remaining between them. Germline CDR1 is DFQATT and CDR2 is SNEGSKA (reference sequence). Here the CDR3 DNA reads TGCAGTGCTAGAGAAAGTCAGGGTTATAATTCACCCCTCCACTTT. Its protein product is CSARESQGYNSPLHF.

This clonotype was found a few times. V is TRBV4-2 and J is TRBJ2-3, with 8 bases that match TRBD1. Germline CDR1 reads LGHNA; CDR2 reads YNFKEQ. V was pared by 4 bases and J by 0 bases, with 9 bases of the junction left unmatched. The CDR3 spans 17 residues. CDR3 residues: CASSPGTGLDSTDTQYF. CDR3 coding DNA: TGTGCCAGCAGCCCCGGGACAGGCCTCGATAGCACAGATACGCAGTATTTT.

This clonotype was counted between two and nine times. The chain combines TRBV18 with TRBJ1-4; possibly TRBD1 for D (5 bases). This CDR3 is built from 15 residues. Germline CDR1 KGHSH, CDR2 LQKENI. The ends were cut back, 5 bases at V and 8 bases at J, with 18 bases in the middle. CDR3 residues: CASSRDGTPGEKLFF. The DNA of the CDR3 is TGTGCCAGCTCAAGAGATGGGACCCCGGGAGAAAAACTGTTTTTT.

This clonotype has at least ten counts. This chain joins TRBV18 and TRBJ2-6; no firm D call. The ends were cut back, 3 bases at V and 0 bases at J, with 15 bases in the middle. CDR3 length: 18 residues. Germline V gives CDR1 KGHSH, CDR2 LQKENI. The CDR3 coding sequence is TGTGCCAGCTCACCCATGACGGATGTAAGCTCTGGGGCCAACGTCCTGACTTTC. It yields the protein CASSPMTDVSSGANVLTF.

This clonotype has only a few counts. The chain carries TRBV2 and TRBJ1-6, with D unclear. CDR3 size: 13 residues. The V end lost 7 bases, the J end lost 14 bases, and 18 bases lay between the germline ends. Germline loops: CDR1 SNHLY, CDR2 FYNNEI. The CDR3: CASILSIRSTLHF. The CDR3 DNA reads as TGTGCCAGCATCCTCTCTATCCGGTCTACCCTCCACTTT.

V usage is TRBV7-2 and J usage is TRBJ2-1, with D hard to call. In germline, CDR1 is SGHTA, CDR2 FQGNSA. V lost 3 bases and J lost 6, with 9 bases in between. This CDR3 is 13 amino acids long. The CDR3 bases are TGTGCCAGCAGCTTCGACCCCGGCAATGAGCAGTTCTTC. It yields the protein CASSFDPGNEQFF.

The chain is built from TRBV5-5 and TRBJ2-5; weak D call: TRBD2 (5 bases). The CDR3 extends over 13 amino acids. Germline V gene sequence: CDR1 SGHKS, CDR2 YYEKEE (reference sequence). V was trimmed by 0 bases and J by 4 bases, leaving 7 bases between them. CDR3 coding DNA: TGTGCCAGCAGCTTGGCTAGCCCAGAGACCCAGTACTTC. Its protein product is CASSLASPETQYF.

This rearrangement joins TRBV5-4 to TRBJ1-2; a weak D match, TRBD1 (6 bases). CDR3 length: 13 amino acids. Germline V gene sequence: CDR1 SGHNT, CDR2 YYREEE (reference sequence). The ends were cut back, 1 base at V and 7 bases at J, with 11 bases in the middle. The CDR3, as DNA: TGTGCCAGCAGCTTGACAGGGTTGAGTGGCTACACCTTC. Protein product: CASSLTGLSGYTF.

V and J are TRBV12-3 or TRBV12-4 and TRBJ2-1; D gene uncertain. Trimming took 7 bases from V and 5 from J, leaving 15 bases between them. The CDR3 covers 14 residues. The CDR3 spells CASTSGQPHNEQFF. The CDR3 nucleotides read TGTGCCAGCACGTCTGGGCAGCCCCACAATGAGCAGTTCTTC.

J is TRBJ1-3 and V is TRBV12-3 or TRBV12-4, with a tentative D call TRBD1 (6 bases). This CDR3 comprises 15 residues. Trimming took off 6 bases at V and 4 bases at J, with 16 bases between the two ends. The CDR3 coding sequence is TGTGCCAGCAGCGATTACAGGGCGTCCGGAAACACCATATATTTT. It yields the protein CASSDYRASGNTIYF.

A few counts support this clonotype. The CDR3 DNA follows: TGTGCCAGCAGCGGCGGGGAAGAGACCCAGTACTTC. It specifies CASSGGEETQYF. This chain uses TRBV7-9 with TRBJ2-5, with D possibly TRBD2 on 6 matching bases. This CDR3 is 12 amino acids long. V was shortened by 5 bases and J by 3 bases, with 7 bases between the two germline ends. Germline V gene sequence: CDR1 SEHNR, CDR2 FQNEAQ (reference sequence).

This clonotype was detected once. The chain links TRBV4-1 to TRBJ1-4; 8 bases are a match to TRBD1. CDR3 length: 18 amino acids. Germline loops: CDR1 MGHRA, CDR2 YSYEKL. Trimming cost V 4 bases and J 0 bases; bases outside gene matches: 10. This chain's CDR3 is CASSRRGRGPSTNEKLFF. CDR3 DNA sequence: TGCGCCAGCAGCCGACGTGGCAGGGGGCCTTCAACTAATGAAAAACTGTTTTTT.

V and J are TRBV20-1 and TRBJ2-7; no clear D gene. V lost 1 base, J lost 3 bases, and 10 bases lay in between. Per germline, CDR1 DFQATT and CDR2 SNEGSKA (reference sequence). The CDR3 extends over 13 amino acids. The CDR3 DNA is TGCAGTGCTAGAGTTCCGAATAACTACGAGCAGTACTTC. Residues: CSARVPNNYEQYF.

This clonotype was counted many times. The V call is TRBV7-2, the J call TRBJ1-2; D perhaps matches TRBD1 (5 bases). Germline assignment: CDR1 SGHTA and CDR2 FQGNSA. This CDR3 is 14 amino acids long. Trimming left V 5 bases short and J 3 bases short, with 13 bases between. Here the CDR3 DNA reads TGTGCCAGCAGCCCCCTGGGGCAGCACTATGGCTACACCTTC. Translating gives CASSPLGQHYGYTF.

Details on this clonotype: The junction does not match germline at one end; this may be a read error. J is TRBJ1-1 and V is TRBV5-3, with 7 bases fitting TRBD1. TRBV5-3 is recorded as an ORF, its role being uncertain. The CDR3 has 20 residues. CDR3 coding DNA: TGTGCCAGCAGCTCATTCCGGGACAGACAACTACCCCCCAAGGGGACTGAAGCTTTCTTT. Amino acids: CASSSFRDRQLPPKGTEAFF.

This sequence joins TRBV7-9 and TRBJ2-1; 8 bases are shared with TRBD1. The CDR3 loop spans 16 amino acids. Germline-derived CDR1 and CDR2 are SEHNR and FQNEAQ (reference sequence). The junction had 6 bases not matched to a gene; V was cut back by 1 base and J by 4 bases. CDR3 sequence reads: CASSLGGTGVYNEQFF. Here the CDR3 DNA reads TGTGCCAGCAGCTTAGGGGGGACAGGCGTTTACAATGAGCAGTTCTTC.